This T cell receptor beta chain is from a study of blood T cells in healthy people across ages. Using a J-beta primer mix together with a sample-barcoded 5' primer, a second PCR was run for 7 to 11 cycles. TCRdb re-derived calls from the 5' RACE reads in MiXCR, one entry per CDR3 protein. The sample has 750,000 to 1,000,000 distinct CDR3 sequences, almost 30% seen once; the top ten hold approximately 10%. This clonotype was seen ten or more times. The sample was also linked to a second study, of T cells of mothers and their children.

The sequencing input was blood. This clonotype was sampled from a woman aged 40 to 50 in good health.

The CDR3 nucleotides read TGTGCCAGCAGTACACAGGGGGTCTCCTACGAGCAGTACTTC. Translation: CASSTQGVSYEQYF. The chain is built from TRBV6-5 and TRBJ2-7; TRBD1 agrees at 8 bases. The CDR3 consists of 14 residues. Germline lookup yields CDR1 MNHEY and CDR2 SVGAGI. Trimming removed 5 bases from V and 0 bases from J; junction bases left unmatched: 3.